Given below is one TCR beta chain in context. Its cognate antigen is unknown. V dropped 1 base and J dropped 7 bases, with 10 bases sitting between them. The germline gives CDR1 SGHVS, CDR2 FQNEAQ. This CDR3 comprises 13 residues. Assay: immunoSEQ multiplex PCR; the TCRdb copy retains only in-frame clones and omits some. This table has some 86,000 clones, around 82% appearing once. The sample originates from a study of OX40 agonist ivuxolimab in advanced cancers. The study's findings and limits: More expanded clones were found, on average, in CD8+ than in CD4+ T cells.

This sequence was found in an adult with an advanced solid tumor such as melanoma, head and neck, liver or kidney cancer. The chain recombines TRBV7-8 with TRBJ1-1; a possible D gene is TRBD1 (5 bases). Specimen: CD4+ or CD8+ T cells sorted from blood, collected in a trial of the OX40 agonist ivuxolimab. The CDR3 DNA sequence: TGTGCCAGCAGCTTAGTCGAGGGGATTGAAGCTTTCTTT. Its translation: CASSLVEGIEAFF. Full variable domain (rest looked up from reference TRBV7-8 and TRBJ1-1): GAGVSQSPRYKVAKRGQDVALRCDPISGHVSLFWYQQALGQGPEFLTYFQNEAQLDKSGLPSDRFFAERPEGSVSTLKIQRTQQEDSAVYLCASSLVEGIEAFFGQGTRLTVV.